The 18 T cell receptor beta chains reported below all come from one sample, sequenced in a study of T cell repertoires in aging, cancer and after chemotherapy. TRB rearrangements spanning V, D and J were amplified using mixed TRB-A/B primers. TCRdb independently ran MiXCR on the multiplex PCR reads; one entry per CDR3 protein. The sample holds 10,000 to 15,000 distinct CDR3 sequences, approximately 30% seen once. TCR beta rearrangements were amplified from peripheral blood genomic DNA. Specimen: blood. The source is a human donor with a blood cancer.

V and J are TRBV5-1 and TRBJ2-2; a possible D gene is TRBD2 (7 bases). CDR1 and CDR2 from the germline V gene are SGHRS and YFSETQ. The germline V and J ends were trimmed by 2 bases and 4 bases, with 18 bases remaining between them. The CDR3 has 17 residues. CDR3 sequence reads: CASSFPGGGAGTGELFF. The CDR3 coding sequence is TGCGCCAGCAGCTTTCCAGGAGGGGGGGCCGGCACCGGGGAGCTGTTTTTT.

This clonotype showed up many times. This chain joins TRBV5-6 and TRBJ2-7, with 10 bases identical to TRBD2. J gave up 0 bases and V 5 bases, and 8 bases lay outside the gene matches. In germline, CDR1 is SGHDT, CDR2 YYEEEE. This CDR3 is built from 16 residues. The CDR3 nucleotides are TGTGCCAGCAGTCGACTAGCGGGTCCCAGCTCCTACGAGCAGTACTTC. It yields the protein CASSRLAGPSSYEQYF.

This clonotype was detected many times. The V gene is TRBV15, the J gene TRBJ2-1, with D perhaps given as TRBD1 or TRBD2 (6 bases each). The germline V and J ends were trimmed by 1 base and 3 bases, with 19 bases remaining between them. Germline V CDR1 and CDR2: LNHNV, YYDKDF (reference sequence). The CDR3 loop spans 18 amino acids. The CDR3 is CATSRAWVGGVYYNEQFF. In DNA form, the CDR3 reads TGTGCCACCAGCAGAGCTTGGGTGGGGGGCGTCTACTACAATGAGCAGTTCTTC.

J is TRBJ1-2 and V is TRBV6-2 or TRBV6-3, with 8 bases that match TRBD1. The V gene end was trimmed by 2 bases and the J gene end by 4 bases; junction bases not matched to a gene: 15. Germline V gene data show CDR1 as MNHEY and CDR2 as SVGEGT. CDR3 size: 18 residues. CDR3 protein: CASSYTTGDFSTSYGYTF. CDR3 nucleotide sequence: TGTGCCAGCAGTTACACGACAGGGGATTTCTCTACTTCCTATGGCTACACCTTC.

In this sample, this clonotype turned up a few times. The J gene is TRBJ1-1, the V gene TRBV6-5, with TRBD1 identical over 9 bases. V shed 6 bases and J 0 bases; nucleotides not matched to a gene: 5. CDR1 and CDR2 (germline): MNHEY, SVGAGI. This CDR3 has 15 amino acids. CDR3 sequence: CASSRGTGLNTEAFF. For the CDR3, the DNA is TGTGCCAGCAGCCGGGGGACAGGGTTGAACACTGAAGCTTTCTTT.

This clonotype was seen only once. The chain carries TRBV6-5 and TRBJ2-2; D not certain. Trimming stripped 4 bases from V and 1 base from J, with 13 bases between. There are 16 residues in the CDR3. CDR1 is MNHEY and CDR2 is SVGAGI in the germline V gene. In nucleotides, the CDR3 is TGTGCCAGCAGTTCCGATACGGCCATGAACACCGGGGAGCTGTTTTTT. This translates into CASSSDTAMNTGELFF.

In its sample, this clonotype is medium-sized. The chain is built from TRBV12-3 or TRBV12-4 and TRBJ2-2; D is undetermined. Deletions cut 6 bases from V and 7 bases from J, with 12 bases between. This CDR3 contains 13 residues. The CDR3 sequence: CASSARQVGELFF. In nucleotides, the CDR3 is TGTGCCAGCAGCGCCCGTCAGGTCGGGGAGCTGTTTTTT.

This clonotype came up a few times. The chain combines TRBV5-6 with TRBJ1-2, with 8 positions matching TRBD1. The junction had 8 bases not matched to a gene; V was cut back by 4 bases and J by 0 bases. Germline-derived CDR1 and CDR2 are SGHDT and YYEEEE. The CDR3 has 16 amino acids. CDR3 nucleotides: TGTGCCAGCAGCCTGGACAGGGCCTTTACTAACTATGGCTACACCTTC. Translation gives CASSLDRAFTNYGYTF. The full variable domain, its missing parts supplied by reference TRBV5-6 and TRBJ1-2, is DAGVTQSPTHLIKTRGQQVTLRCSPKSGHDTVSWYQQALGQGPQFIFQYYEEEERQRGNFPDRFSGHQFPNYSSELNVNALLLGDSALYLCASSLDRAFTNYGYTFGSGTRLTVV.

Points on this clonotype: This may be a read error: a much more frequent sequence differs by one nucleotide. The rearrangement joins TRBV5-5 to TRBJ2-5; D gene unclear. CDR3 length equals 15 residues. The germline V and J ends were trimmed by 4 bases and 4 bases, with 17 bases remaining between them. The germline V gene encodes CDR1 SGHKS and CDR2 YYEKEE (reference sequence). As DNA, the CDR3 is TGTGCCAGCAGCCTGTGGACCGCCTCTCGAGAGACCCAGTACTTC. This gives the protein CASSLWTASRETQYF.

CDR3 sequence reads: CSAYPSGSDVELFF. CDR3 in DNA: TGCAGTGCTTACCCTAGCGGGAGCGATGTGGAGCTGTTTTTT. The genes are TRBV20-1 and TRBJ2-2, with 10 nucleotides matching TRBD2. The V segment lost 5 bases and the J segment 10 bases; nucleotides outside the gene matches: 10. Germline V gene data show CDR1 as DFQATT and CDR2 as SNEGSKA (reference sequence). The CDR3 covers 14 residues.

Of note for this clonotype: A much larger clone differs from this one at a single base, so this may be a read error. This chain joins TRBV5-6 and TRBJ2-5; the match to TRBD2 covers 7 bases. The germline CDR1 and CDR2 sequences are SGHDT and YYEEEE. CDR3 length: 13 residues. The DNA of the CDR3 is TGTGACAGCAGTTGGGGTAGAGGGGAGGGCCAGTACTTC. It encodes CDSSWGRGEGQYF.

A few counts support this clonotype. The gene calls are TRBV27 and TRBJ2-7; weak D call: TRBD1 (6 bases). CDR1 and CDR2 from the germline V gene are MNHEY and SMNVEV (reference sequence). The V end was cut by 7 bases, the J end by 3 bases, with 22 bases between. CDR3 size: 16 residues. CDR3 nucleotides: TGTGCCAGCACCCAGACAGGCCTAGAACCTATCTACGAGCAGTACTTC. Translated, it gives CASTQTGLEPIYEQYF.

Concerning this clonotype: Compared with germline, one end of the junction differs, possibly owing to a read error. This chain uses TRBV5-6 with TRBJ2-7; TRBD1 agrees at 9 bases. The CDR3 contains 15 residues. The germline V gene has CDR1 SGHDT and CDR2 YYEEEE. As DNA, the CDR3 is TGTGCCAGCAGCTTGACGGGACAGGGAATCTACGAGCATTACTTC. It codes for CASSLTGQGIYEHYF. Full variable domain (missing parts from reference TRBV5-6 and TRBJ2-7): DAGVTQSPTHLIKTRGQQVTLRCSPKSGHDTVSWYQQALGQGPQFIFQYYEEEERQRGNFPDRFSGHQFPNYSSELNVNALLLGDSALYLCASSLTGQGIYEHYFGPGTRLTVT.

V and J are TRBV5-1 and TRBJ2-7, with 7 bases fitting TRBD2. The CDR3 covers 15 residues. Germline values: CDR1 SGHRS, CDR2 YFSETQ. Losses at the gene ends were 1 base for V and 2 bases for J; bases not matched to a gene: 6. The CDR3 sequence is CASSLQGEGPYEQYF. The CDR3 DNA is TGCGCCAGCAGCTTGCAAGGGGAGGGACCCTACGAGCAGTACTTC. The variable domain in full, completed from reference TRBV5-1 and TRBJ2-7, reads KAGVTQTPRYLIKTRGQQVTLSCSPISGHRSVSWYQQTPGQGLQFLFEYFSETQRNKGNFPGRFSGRQFSNSRSEMNVSTLELGDSALYLCASSLQGEGPYEQYFGPGTRLTVT.

In this sample, this clonotype turned up once. A much larger clone is a single base away; this may be a read error. The gene calls are TRBV6-5 and TRBJ2-5; perhaps TRBD2 as D (6 bases). V was trimmed by 7 bases and J by 5 bases, leaving 17 bases between them. Germline lookup yields CDR1 MNHEY and CDR2 SVGAGI. The CDR3 is 14 residues long. CDR3 nucleotide sequence: TGTGCCAGCACTCGGGGGTTCCGGTGGGAGACCCAGTACTTC. It is translated as CASTRGFRWETQYF.

V usage is TRBV27 and J usage is TRBJ2-7, with 10 bases that match TRBD1. Germline V gene lookup returns CDR1 MNHEY and CDR2 SMNVEV (reference sequence). The CDR3 consists of 12 residues. The V segment lost 8 bases and the J segment 4 bases; nucleotides outside the gene matches: 2. Here the CDR3 DNA reads TGTGCCAGCGGGACAGGGGATTACGAGCAGTACGTC. Its translation is CASGTGDYEQYV.

The chain carries TRBV4-3 and TRBJ2-3; D is perhaps TRBD2 (7 bases). Trimming took off 6 bases at V and 6 bases at J, with 25 bases between the two ends. CDR1 and CDR2 from the germline V gene are LGHNA and YSLEER. CDR3 length: 17 amino acids. DNA for the CDR3: TGCGCCAGCAGTCCCTTGGGGGGGGGCCCAAACCCGGATACGCAGTATTTT. The encoded protein is CASSPLGGGPNPDTQYF.

This clonotype was seen at least ten times. This chain uses TRBV18 with TRBJ2-6; a weak D match, TRBD1 (6 bases). CDR1 is KGHSH, CDR2 LQKENI, per germline. Trimming took 3 bases from V and 0 from J, leaving 9 bases between them. The CDR3 spans 16 residues. The CDR3 bases are TGTGCCAGCTCACCGCAGGGGTACTCTGGGGCCAACGTCCTGACTTTC. This gives the protein CASSPQGYSGANVLTF. The full variable domain, rest sourced from reference TRBV18 and TRBJ2-6, is NAGVMQNPRHLVRRRGQEARLRCSPMKGHSHVYWYRQLPEEGLKFMVYLQKENIIDESGMPKERFSAEFPKEGPSILRIQQVVRGDSAAYFCASSPQGYSGANVLTFGAGSRLTVL.